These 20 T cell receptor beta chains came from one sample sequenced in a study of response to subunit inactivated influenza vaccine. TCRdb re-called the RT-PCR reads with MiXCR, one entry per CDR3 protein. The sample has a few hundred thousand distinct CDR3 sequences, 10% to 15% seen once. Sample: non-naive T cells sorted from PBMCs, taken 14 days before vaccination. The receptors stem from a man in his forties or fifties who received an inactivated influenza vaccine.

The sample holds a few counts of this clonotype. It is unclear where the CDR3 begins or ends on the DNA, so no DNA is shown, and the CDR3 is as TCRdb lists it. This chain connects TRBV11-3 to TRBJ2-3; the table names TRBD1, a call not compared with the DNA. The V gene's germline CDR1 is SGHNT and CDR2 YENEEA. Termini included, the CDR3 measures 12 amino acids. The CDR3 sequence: CASSWGQGALEF.

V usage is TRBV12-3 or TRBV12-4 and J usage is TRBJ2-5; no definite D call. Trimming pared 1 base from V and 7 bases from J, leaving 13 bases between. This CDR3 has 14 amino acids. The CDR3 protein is CASSLGGNHATQYF. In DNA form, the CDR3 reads TGTGCCAGCAGTTTAGGGGGTAATCATGCGACCCAGTACTTC.

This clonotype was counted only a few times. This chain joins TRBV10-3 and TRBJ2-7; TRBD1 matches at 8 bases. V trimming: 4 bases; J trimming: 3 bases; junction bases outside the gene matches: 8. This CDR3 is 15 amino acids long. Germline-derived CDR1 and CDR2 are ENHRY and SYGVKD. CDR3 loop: CAISAGGTGNYEQYF. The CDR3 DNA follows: TGTGCCATCAGTGCGGGCGGGACAGGAAACTACGAGCAGTACTTC.

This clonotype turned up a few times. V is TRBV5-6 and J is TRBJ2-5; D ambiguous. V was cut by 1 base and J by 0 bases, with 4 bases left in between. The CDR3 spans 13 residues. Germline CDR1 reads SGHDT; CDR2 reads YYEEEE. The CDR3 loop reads CASSLYNQETQYF. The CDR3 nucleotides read TGTGCCAGCAGCTTGTATAACCAAGAGACCCAGTACTTC.

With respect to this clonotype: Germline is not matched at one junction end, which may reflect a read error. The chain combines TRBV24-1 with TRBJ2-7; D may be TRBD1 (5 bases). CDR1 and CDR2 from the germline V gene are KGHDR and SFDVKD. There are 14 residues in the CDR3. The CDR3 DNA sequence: TGTGCCACCAGTGATTTGAACAGGCCCTACGGGCAGTACTTC. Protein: CATSDLNRPYGQYF.

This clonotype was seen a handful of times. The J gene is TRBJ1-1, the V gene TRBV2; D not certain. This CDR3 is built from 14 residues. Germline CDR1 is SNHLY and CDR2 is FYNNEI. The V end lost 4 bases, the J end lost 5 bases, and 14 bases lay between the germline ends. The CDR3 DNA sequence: TGTGCCAGCAGTGTCATCCCTAGGGAAACTGAAGCTTTCTTT. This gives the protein CASSVIPRETEAFF.

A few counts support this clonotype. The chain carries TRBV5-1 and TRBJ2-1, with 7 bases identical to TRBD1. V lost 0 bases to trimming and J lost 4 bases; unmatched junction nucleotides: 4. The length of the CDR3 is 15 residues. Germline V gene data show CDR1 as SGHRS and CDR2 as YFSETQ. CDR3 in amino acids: CASSLAGQIYNEQFF. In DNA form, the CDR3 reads TGCGCCAGCAGCTTGGCGGGACAGATATACAATGAGCAGTTCTTC.

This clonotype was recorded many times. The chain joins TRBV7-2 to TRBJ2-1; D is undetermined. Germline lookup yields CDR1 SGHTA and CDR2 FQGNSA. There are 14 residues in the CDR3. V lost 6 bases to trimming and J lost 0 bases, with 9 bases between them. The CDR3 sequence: CASREASSYNEQFF. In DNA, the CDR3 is TGTGCCAGCAGAGAAGCGAGCTCCTACAATGAGCAGTTCTTC.

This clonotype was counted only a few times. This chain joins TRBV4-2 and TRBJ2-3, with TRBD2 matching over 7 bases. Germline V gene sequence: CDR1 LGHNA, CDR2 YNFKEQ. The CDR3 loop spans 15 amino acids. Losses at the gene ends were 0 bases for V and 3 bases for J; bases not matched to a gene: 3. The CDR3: CASSQDERETDTQYF. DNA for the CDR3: TGTGCCAGCAGCCAAGATGAGCGGGAAACAGATACGCAGTATTTT.

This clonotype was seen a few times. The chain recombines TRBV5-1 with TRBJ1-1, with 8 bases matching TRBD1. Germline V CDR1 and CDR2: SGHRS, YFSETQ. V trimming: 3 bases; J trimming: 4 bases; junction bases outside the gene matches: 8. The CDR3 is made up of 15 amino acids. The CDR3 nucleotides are TGCGCCAGCAGCTCTATAGACAGGGGTGTCACTGAAGCTTTCTTT. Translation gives CASSSIDRGVTEAFF.

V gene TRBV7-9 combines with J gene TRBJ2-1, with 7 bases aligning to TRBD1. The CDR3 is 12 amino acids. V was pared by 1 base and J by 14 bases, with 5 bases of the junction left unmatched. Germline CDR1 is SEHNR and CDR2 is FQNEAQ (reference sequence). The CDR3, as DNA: TGTGCCAGCAGCTTAGGACAGGGTATTAAGTTCTTC. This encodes CASSLGQGIKFF. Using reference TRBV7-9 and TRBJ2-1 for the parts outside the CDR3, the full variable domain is DTGVSQNPRHKITKRGQNVTFRCDPISEHNRLYWYRQTLGQGPEFLTYFQNEAQLEKSRLLSDRFSAERPKGSFSTLEIQRTEQGDSAMYLCASSLGQGIKFFGPGTRLTVL.

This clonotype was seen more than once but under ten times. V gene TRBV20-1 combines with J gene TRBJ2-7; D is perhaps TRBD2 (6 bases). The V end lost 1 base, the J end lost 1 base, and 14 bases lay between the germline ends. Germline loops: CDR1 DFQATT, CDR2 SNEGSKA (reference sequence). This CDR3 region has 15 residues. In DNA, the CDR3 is TGCAGTGCTAGAGCTATGGTAGGAGGGTCCTACGAGCAGTACTTC. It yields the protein CSARAMVGGSYEQYF.

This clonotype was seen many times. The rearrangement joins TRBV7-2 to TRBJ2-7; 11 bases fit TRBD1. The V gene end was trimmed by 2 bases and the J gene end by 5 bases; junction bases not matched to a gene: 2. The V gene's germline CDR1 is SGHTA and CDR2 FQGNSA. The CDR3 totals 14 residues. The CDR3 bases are TGTGCCAGCAGCTTATCGGGACAGGGGGACGAGCAGTACTTC. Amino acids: CASSLSGQGDEQYF.

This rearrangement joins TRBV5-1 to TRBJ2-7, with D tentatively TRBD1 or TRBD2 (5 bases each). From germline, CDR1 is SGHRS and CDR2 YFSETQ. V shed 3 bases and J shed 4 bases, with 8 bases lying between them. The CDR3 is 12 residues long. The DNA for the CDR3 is TGCGCCAGCAGCTGGGGACGGTACGAGCAGTACTTC. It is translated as CASSWGRYEQYF.

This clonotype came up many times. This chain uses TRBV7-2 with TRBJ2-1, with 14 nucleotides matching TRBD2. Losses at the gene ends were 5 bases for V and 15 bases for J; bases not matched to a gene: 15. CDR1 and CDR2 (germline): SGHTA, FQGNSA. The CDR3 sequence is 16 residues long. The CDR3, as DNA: TGTGCCAGCAGCATCACACGTTCCGGGACTAGCGGGGGTTGGTTCTTC. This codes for CASSITRSGTSGGWFF.

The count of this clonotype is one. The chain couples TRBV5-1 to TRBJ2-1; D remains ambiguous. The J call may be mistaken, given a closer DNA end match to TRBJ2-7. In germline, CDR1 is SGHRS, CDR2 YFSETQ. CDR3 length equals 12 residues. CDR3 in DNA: TGCGCCAGCAGCTCAACTATGAATCGGCAGTACTTC. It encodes CASSSTMNRQYF.

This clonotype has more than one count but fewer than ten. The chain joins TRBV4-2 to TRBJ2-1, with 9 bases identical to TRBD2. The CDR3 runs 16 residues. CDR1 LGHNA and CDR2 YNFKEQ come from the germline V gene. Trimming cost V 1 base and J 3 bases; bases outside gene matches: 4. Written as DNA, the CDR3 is TGTGCCAGCAGCCAAGGCGGGGGGGGCGTCTACAATGAGCAGTTCTTC. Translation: CASSQGGGGVYNEQFF.

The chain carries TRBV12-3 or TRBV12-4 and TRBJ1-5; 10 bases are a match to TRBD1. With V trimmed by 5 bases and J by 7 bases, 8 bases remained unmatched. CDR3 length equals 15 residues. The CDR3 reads CASSPDRGLGQPQHF. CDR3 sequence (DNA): TGTGCCAGCAGTCCGGACAGGGGGTTGGGACAGCCCCAGCATTTT.

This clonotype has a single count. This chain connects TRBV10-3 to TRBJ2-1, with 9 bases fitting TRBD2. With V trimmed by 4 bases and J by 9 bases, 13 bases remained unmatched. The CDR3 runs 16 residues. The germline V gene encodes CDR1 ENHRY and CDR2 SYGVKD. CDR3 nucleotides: TGTGCCATCAGTGGGAATAGCGGGAGAGAGATCGGTGAGCAGTTCTTC. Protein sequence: CAISGNSGREIGEQFF.

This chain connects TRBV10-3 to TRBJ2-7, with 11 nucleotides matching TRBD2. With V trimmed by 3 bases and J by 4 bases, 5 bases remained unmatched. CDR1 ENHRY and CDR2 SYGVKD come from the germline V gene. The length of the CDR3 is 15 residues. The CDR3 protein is CAISETSGGGYEQYF. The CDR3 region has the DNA TGTGCCATCAGTGAAACTAGCGGGGGTGGGTACGAGCAGTACTTC.